This T cell receptor beta chain was obtained from a study of low-dose radiotherapy and immunotherapy resistance in tumors. Overall study: On an every-two-weeks schedule, patients received intravenous nivolumab 240 mg, along with ipilimumab 1 mg/kg every six weeks. Aspirin was taken orally at 300 mg daily by patients, and this continued for four cycles from cycle 1 day 1.

Time point specified: before trial treatment. All of the donors were given nivolumab, ipilimumab, aspirin, low-dose cyclophosphamide and low-dose radiotherapy as part of RACIN, a single-arm trial. This clonotype was detected ten times or more. With TRAV- and TRBV-specific primers, first-strand cDNA was made, covering the alpha and beta chains. The authors amplified TCRs for about 20 PCR cycles with a constant-region primer and a V-primer adapter. Amplification of the isolated mRNA used in vitro transcription. Each CDR3 protein is one row after TCRdb ran MiXCR on the reads. The sample has more than 85,000 distinct CDR3 sequences; roughly a tenth are singletons. The V and J ends lost 5 bases and 7 bases respectively, with 9 bases between them. The CDR3 length is 11 residues. The germline V gene encodes CDR1 MDHEN and CDR2 SYDVKM.

The rearrangement links TRBV28 to TRBJ2-7; D unclear. The receptor was derived from a male donor with prostate cancer. The sample consisted of PBMCs, taken before treatment. In DNA form, the CDR3 reads TGTGCCAGCAGTGGGCAAAGGGAGCAGTACTTC. It translates to CASSGQREQYF. The whole variable domain, remainder taken from reference TRBV28 and TRBJ2-7, is DVKVTQSSRYLVKRTGEKVFLECVQDMDHENMFWYRQDPGLGLRLIYFSYDVKMKEKGDIPEGYSVSREKKERFSLILESASTNQTSMYLCASSGQREQYFGPGTRLTVT.